The 17 T cell receptor beta chains listed next were all sequenced from one sample in a study of CD8 T cells in Susac syndrome. With random hexamers, about 0.5 to 1 ug RNA was reverse transcribed. TCRdb analysed the immunoSEQ multiplex PCR reads with MiXCR anew, one entry per CDR3 protein. The data show 150,000 to 190,000 distinct CDR3 sequences, nearly 97% seen once. The material sequenced was CD8+ T cells from PBMCs. These receptors came from a human donor with multiple sclerosis.

CDR3: CASSFGGDSQPQHF. CDR3 DNA: TGTGCCAGCAGCTTCGGGGGAGATAGTCAGCCCCAGCATTTT. V is TRBV5-6 and J is TRBJ1-5, with D tentatively TRBD1 (5 bases). Germline assignment: CDR1 SGHDT and CDR2 YYEEEE. The V end lost 2 bases, the J end lost 6 bases, and 12 bases lay between the germline ends. CDR3 length equals 14 residues.

This clonotype has only one observation. The chain uses TRBV27 and TRBJ2-7, with 7 bases that match TRBD1. The CDR3 has 13 amino acids. V shed 8 bases, J shed 1 base, and the junction held 5 bases outside the gene matches. Germline CDR1 is MNHEY and CDR2 is SMNVEV (reference sequence). The DNA of the CDR3 is TGTGCCAGCCGAACGACAGGGTCCTACGAGCAGTACTTC. It codes for CASRTTGSYEQYF.

The rearrangement joins TRBV20-1 to TRBJ2-7, with 9 positions matching TRBD1. J gave up 2 bases and V 0 bases, and 5 bases lay outside the gene matches. The CDR3 is 15 residues long. Germline lookup yields CDR1 DFQATT and CDR2 SNEGSKA (reference sequence). This CDR3 reads CSARDQGTGTYEQYF. The CDR3 nucleotides read TGCAGTGCTAGAGATCAGGGGACAGGGACCTACGAGCAGTACTTC.

V is TRBV7-9 and J is TRBJ1-2; D not certain. Trimming took 4 bases from V and 4 from J, leaving 13 bases between them. Germline V gives CDR1 SEHNR, CDR2 FQNEAQ (reference sequence). There are 14 residues in the CDR3. CDR3 sequence reads: CASSSGMGGYGYTF. The CDR3 DNA follows: TGTGCCAGCAGCTCTGGGATGGGCGGCTATGGCTACACCTTC.

A single count supports this clonotype. The chain combines TRBV20-1 with TRBJ1-1; a weak D match, TRBD1 (5 bases). Germline loops: CDR1 DFQATT, CDR2 SNEGSKA (reference sequence). Trimming removed 7 bases at V and 11 bases at J, with 11 bases between. The CDR3 loop spans 9 amino acids. CDR3 protein: CSVSEGAFF. The CDR3 coding sequence is TGCAGTGTCTCGGAGGGGGCTTTCTTT.

This clonotype was found once. J is TRBJ2-7 and V is TRBV7-9, with a tentative D call TRBD1 (6 bases). Looked up from germline, CDR1 is SEHNR and CDR2 is FQNEAQ (reference sequence). V lost 7 bases and J 5 bases, leaving 18 bases between the germline ends. The CDR3 length is 14 residues. The CDR3 nucleotides are TGTGCCAGCACCCCAGGGTCAGGGGATCACGAGCAGTACTTC. It translates to CASTPGSGDHEQYF.

The chain has TRBV2 and TRBJ2-5; 12 bases match TRBD2. The CDR3 sequence is 17 residues long. Germline loops: CDR1 SNHLY, CDR2 FYNNEI. With V trimmed by 2 bases and J by 4 bases, 8 bases remained unmatched. The CDR3 DNA sequence: TGTGCCAGCAGTGAAAGGATGGAACTAGCGGGGGGAGAGACCCAGTACTTC. Its protein product is CASSERMELAGGETQYF. Filled out from reference TRBV2 and TRBJ2-5, the complete variable domain reads EPEVTQTPSHQVTQMGQEVILRCVPISNHLYFYWYRQILGQKVEFLVSFYNNEISEKSEIFDDQFSVERPDGSNFTLKIRSTKLEDSAMYFCASSERMELAGGETQYFGPGTRLLVL.

This sequence joins TRBV20-1 and TRBJ1-5; D possibly corresponds to TRBD1 (5 bases). The CDR3 runs to 16 residues. V was trimmed by 4 bases and J by 2 bases, leaving 18 bases between them. Germline CDR1 DFQATT, CDR2 SNEGSKA (reference sequence). CDR3 coding DNA: TGCAGTGCTACCCCCCAAGGGGAAGATGGCAATCAGCCCCAGCATTTT. This translates into CSATPQGEDGNQPQHF.

This clonotype was detected only a few times. V and J are TRBV29-1 and TRBJ2-7, with no clear D. Per germline, CDR1 SQVTM and CDR2 ANQGSEA. Trimming pared 0 bases from V and 3 bases from J, leaving 3 bases between. The CDR3 covers 11 residues. CDR3 loop: CSVEDSYEQYF. In DNA form, the CDR3 reads TGCAGCGTTGAAGATAGCTACGAGCAGTACTTC.

The chain combines TRBV20-1 with TRBJ1-1; 7 positions agree with TRBD1. The J segment lost 0 bases and the V segment lost 4 bases, leaving 5 bases of the junction unmatched. The CDR3 has 14 amino acids. Germline-derived CDR1 and CDR2 are DFQATT and SNEGSKA (reference sequence). The CDR3 is CSATWTGLNTEAFF. In nucleotides, the CDR3 is TGCAGTGCTACGTGGACAGGCCTGAACACTGAAGCTTTCTTT.

The V gene is TRBV18, the J gene TRBJ2-1, with TRBD2 matching over 9 bases. Germline trimming cut 2 bases from V and 6 bases from J; bases unmatched to any gene: 5. Germline CDR1 and CDR2: KGHSH and LQKENI. The CDR3 extends over 15 amino acids. The CDR3 sequence: CASSPGGGAFNEQFF. CDR3 nucleotide sequence: TGTGCCAGCTCACCAGGCGGGGGGGCCTTCAATGAGCAGTTCTTC.

The chain carries TRBV7-9 and TRBJ1-5, with D maybe TRBD1 (6 bases). The CDR3 is made up of 14 amino acids. Trimming removed 2 bases from V and 5 bases from J, with 10 bases in between. The germline V gene encodes CDR1 SEHNR and CDR2 FQNEAQ (reference sequence). The CDR3 region is CASSLKGEDQPQHF. The CDR3 bases are TGTGCCAGCAGCTTAAAGGGGGAAGATCAGCCCCAGCATTTT.

The CDR3 nucleotides are TGCAGTGCTAGAGGAGAAAATAGCAATCAGCCCCAGCATTTT. Residues: CSARGENSNQPQHF. The chain couples TRBV20-1 to TRBJ1-5; D gene unclear. The length of the CDR3 is 14 residues. Germline CDR1 reads DFQATT; CDR2 reads SNEGSKA (reference sequence). V was cut by 1 base and J by 0 bases, with 7 bases left in between.

The chain couples TRBV14 to TRBJ2-7; 8 positions match TRBD1. The V segment lost 0 bases and the J segment 7 bases; nucleotides outside the gene matches: 5. The CDR3 covers 14 residues. Germline lookup yields CDR1 SGHDN and CDR2 FVKESK. Here the CDR3 DNA reads TGTGCCAGCAGCCAAGACCGGACAGGGTGGGAGCAGTACTTC. Protein product: CASSQDRTGWEQYF.

This clonotype was observed a single time. The V and J genes are TRBV20-1 and TRBJ2-5; unclear D gene. The V end lost 0 bases, the J end lost 1 base, and 6 bases lay between the germline ends. The CDR3 length is 13 residues. The V gene's germline CDR1 is DFQATT and CDR2 SNEGSKA (reference sequence). The chain's CDR3 is CSAREGVQETQYF. The DNA for the CDR3 is TGCAGTGCTAGAGAGGGCGTCCAAGAGACCCAGTACTTC.

The chain links TRBV20-1 to TRBJ2-3, with 15 nucleotides matching TRBD2. Germline assignment: CDR1 DFQATT and CDR2 SNEGSKA (reference sequence). The V segment lost 6 bases and the J segment 5 bases; nucleotides outside the gene matches: 9. The length of the CDR3 is 16 residues. CDR3 coding DNA: TGCAGTGCCATCCGGACTAGCGGGGGGGCCCTAGATACGCAGTATTTT. It is translated as CSAIRTSGGALDTQYF.

This CDR3 reads CSAPGVAREQYF. The CDR3, as DNA: TGCAGTGCCCCCGGGGTAGCTCGCGAGCAGTACTTC. V gene TRBV20-1 combines with J gene TRBJ2-7, with D possibly being TRBD2 (5 bases). The CDR3 runs 12 residues. Looked up from germline, CDR1 is DFQATT and CDR2 is SNEGSKA (reference sequence). V lost 6 bases, J lost 6 bases, and 15 bases lay in between.